This TCR beta chain was sequenced in a study of CD8 T cells in Susac syndrome. Reverse transcription of about 0.45 to 1 ug RNA was carried out with random hexamers. Each CDR3 protein is one row after TCRdb ran MiXCR on the immunoSEQ multiplex PCR reads. The sample lists 100,000 to 150,000 distinct CDR3 sequences, 93% seen once, with approximately 0.31% in the top ten. J lost 10 bases, V lost 4 bases, and 1 base had no gene match. CDR1 KGHDR and CDR2 SFDVKD come from the germline V gene. There are 12 residues in the CDR3. The receptor was derived from a human donor with multiple sclerosis. The chain has TRBV24-1 and TRBJ2-1; 9 bases align to TRBD2. Sequenced: CD8+ T cells from PBMCs. The CDR3 nucleotides are TGTGCCACCAGTGAACTAGCGGGCGAGCAGTTCTTC. It codes for CATSELAGEQFF.